This TCR beta chain appears in the sequencing data of a study of Ad26.COV2.S vaccination and SARS-CoV-2 variants. Assay used: immunoSEQ multiplex PCR; TCRdb lists only in-frame clones, some missing. This sample carries about 370,000 clones, 80% to 90% of them seen once, and the ten largest clones take roughly 3.5%. The CDR3 is 15 amino acids. Trimming took off 10 bases at V and 4 bases at J, with 23 bases between the two ends. Germline loops: CDR1 ENHRY, CDR2 SYGVKD. The treatment here: some 19 received Ad26.COV2.S at low or high dose, single or two shots; 5 received placebo; per-sample allocation not given. Day 63 after the first vaccine or placebo injection was the time point for sampling.

This sample comprised peripheral blood, obtained in a trial of Ad26.COV2.S vaccine versus placebo. This receptor was obtained from a person aged 18 to 65 who received the Ad26.COV2.S COVID-19 vaccine or a placebo. The rearrangement uses TRBV10-3 and TRBJ2-7; a weak D match, TRBD1 (6 bases). For the CDR3, the DNA is TGTGCCACCCGGGTAGGAACAGGGATGTCTTACGAGCAGTACTTC. Amino acid sequence: CATRVGTGMSYEQYF.